This record concerns one TCR beta chain sequence. The sample is drawn from a study of blood T cells in healthy people across ages. This CDR3 comprises 14 residues. Per the germline V gene, CDR1 is SEHNR and CDR2 is FQNEAQ (reference sequence). V was cut by 5 bases and J by 8 bases, with 16 bases left in between. Primed by a sample-barcoded 5' primer and a J-beta primer mix, a second PCR proceeded for about 6 to 12 cycles. TCRdb called the 5' RACE reads again in MiXCR, with one record for every CDR3 protein. The data show about 1,600,000 distinct CDR3 sequences, with 42% seen just once and 7.9% held by the top ten. The donors, all healthy, were Caucasians living in Russia, aged roughly 6 to 100.

The sequencing input was blood. The V and J genes are TRBV7-9 and TRBJ1-5, with D possibly TRBD1 on 6 matching bases. The sequence was obtained from a woman between 18 and 29 years old in good health. In DNA form, the CDR3 reads TGTGCCAGCAGCCCCGGACAGTCGGAGAAGCCCCAGCATTTT. This codes for CASSPGQSEKPQHF. The variable domain in full, with the rest retrieved from reference TRBV7-9 and TRBJ1-5, is DTGVSQNPRHKITKRGQNVTFRCDPISEHNRLYWYRQTLGQGPEFLTYFQNEAQLEKSRLLSDRFSAERPKGSFSTLEIQRTEQGDSAMYLCASSPGQSEKPQHFGDGTRLSIL.